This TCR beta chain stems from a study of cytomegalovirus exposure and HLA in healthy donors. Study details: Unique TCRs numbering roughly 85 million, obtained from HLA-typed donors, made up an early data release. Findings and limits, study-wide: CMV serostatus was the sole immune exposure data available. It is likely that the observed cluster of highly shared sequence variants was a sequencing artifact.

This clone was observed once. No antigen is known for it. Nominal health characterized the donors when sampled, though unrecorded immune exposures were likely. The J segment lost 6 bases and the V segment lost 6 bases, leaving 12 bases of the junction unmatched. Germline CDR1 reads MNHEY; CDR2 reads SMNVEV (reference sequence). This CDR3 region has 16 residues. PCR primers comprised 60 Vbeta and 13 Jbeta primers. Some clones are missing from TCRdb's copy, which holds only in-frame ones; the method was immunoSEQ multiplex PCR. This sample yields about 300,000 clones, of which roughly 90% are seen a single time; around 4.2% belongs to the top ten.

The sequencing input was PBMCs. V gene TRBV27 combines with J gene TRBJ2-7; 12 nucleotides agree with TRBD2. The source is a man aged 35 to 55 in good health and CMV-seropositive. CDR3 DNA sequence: TGTGCCAGCAGGATACAACTAGCGGGAGGTAGGGCCGAGCAGTACTTC. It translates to CASRIQLAGGRAEQYF.